This entry is about one TCR beta chain. The entry originates in a study of T cells in Graves' hyperthyroidism and ophthalmopathy. What was amplified from RNA transcripts were TCR beta CDR3 regions. An initial round of RT-PCR targeting the TCR CDR3 relied on the HTBI primer set. One entry per CDR3 protein results from TCRdb running MiXCR on the multiplex PCR reads. The profile shows approximately 630,000 distinct CDR3 sequences, about 17% of them singletons. V shed 6 bases and J 1 base; nucleotides not matched to a gene: 7. The CDR3 totals 16 residues. Sequencing used blood. The sequence was obtained from a woman aged 30 to 39 with Graves' hyperthyroidism. The V gene is TRBV12-3 or TRBV12-4, the J gene TRBJ2-2; TRBD1 matches at 8 bases. The CDR3 nucleotides are TGTGCCAGCAGCAAATACGGGACAGGGAACACCGGGGAGCTGTTTTTT. The encoded protein is CASSKYGTGNTGELFF.